The subject of this entry is one TCR beta chain. Antigen: not known. The data are from a study of T cells in Graves' hyperthyroidism and ophthalmopathy. Study conclusions and caveats: A model of 13 V-J pairs discriminated ophthalmopathy from stable hyperthyroidism. Researchers found most expanded thyroid clonotypes above 0.001 in blood as well.

Amplification yielded TCR beta CDR3 regions, with RNA transcripts as the source. During a first-round RT-PCR of the TCR CDR3, the HTBI primer set was used. TCRdb independently ran MiXCR on the multiplex PCR reads; one entry per CDR3 protein. The sample includes approximately 620,000 distinct CDR3 sequences, roughly 15% of them seen just once. The CDR3 spans 17 residues. Trimming stripped 1 base from V and 0 bases from J, with 12 bases between. Germline V gives CDR1 SGHVS, CDR2 FQNEAQ. Lactation, pregnancy, other autoimmune disease or uncontrolled infection excluded patients. A roughly 9.7 ml volume of fresh peripheral blood provided the PBMCs.

This chain uses TRBV7-8 with TRBJ2-2; possible D gene TRBD2, 5 bases. The sample consisted of blood. This clonotype originated in a woman aged 40 to 50 with Graves' ophthalmopathy. In nucleotides, the CDR3 is TGTGCCAGCAGCTTAGACTTCCGGACTTCGAACACCGGGGAGCTGTTTTTT. Its protein product is CASSLDFRTSNTGELFF. The entire variable domain, with the rest obtained from reference TRBV7-8 and TRBJ2-2, is as follows: GAGVSQSPRYKVAKRGQDVALRCDPISGHVSLFWYQQALGQGPEFLTYFQNEAQLDKSGLPSDRFFAERPEGSVSTLKIQRTQQEDSAVYLCASSLDFRTSNTGELFFGEGSRLTVL.